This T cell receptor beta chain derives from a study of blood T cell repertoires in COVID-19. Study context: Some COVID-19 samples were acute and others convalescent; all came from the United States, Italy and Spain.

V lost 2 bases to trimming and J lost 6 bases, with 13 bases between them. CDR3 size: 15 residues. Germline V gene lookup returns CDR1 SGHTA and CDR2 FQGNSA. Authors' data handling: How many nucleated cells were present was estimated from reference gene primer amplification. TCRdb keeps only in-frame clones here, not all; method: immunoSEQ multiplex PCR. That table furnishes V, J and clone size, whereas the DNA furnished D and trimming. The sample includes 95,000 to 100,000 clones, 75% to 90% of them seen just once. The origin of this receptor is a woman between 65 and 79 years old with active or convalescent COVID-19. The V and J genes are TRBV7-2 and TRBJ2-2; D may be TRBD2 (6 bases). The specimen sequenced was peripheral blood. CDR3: CASSLRTTVAGELFF. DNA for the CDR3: TGTGCCAGCAGCTTACGGACTACCGTCGCCGGGGAGCTGTTTTTT.